This is a list of T cell receptor beta chains from one sample in a study of CD8 T cells in Susac syndrome. TCRdb called the immunoSEQ multiplex PCR reads again in MiXCR, with one record for every CDR3 protein. Of approximately 170,000 distinct CDR3 sequences listed, over 85% are singletons. Sequenced sample: CD4+ T cells from PBMCs. These TCRs come from a human donor in good health. CDR3s leave out the opening cysteine and the closing phenylalanine or tryptophan. Some rows have no size entry. The others give once, few or many, or a class for an expanded clone.

TRBJ2-1 | TRBV2 | - | ASSVIAGGNNEQF
TRBJ1-1 | TRBV18 | - | ASSPPPGNTEAF
TRBJ2-5 | TRBV20-1 | - | SARRLVSLETQY
TRBJ1-4 | TRBV5-4 | - | ASSLQQGPRGKLF
TRBJ1-2 | TRBV6-5 | - | ASSGLGPNYGYT
TRBJ1-2 | TRBV3-1 | - | ASSLAGNGYT
TRBJ2-2 | TRBV10-1 | - | ASSELSLNTGELF
TRBJ2-1 | TRBV12-3/TRBV12-4 | - | ASSLQQGGDEQF
TRBJ1-6 | TRBV18 | - | ASSPVDSSYNSPLH
TRBJ2-1 | TRBV20-1 | - | SASTPSGGIYNEQF
TRBJ2-1 | TRBV10-3 | - | AISVTEGGTGKF
TRBJ2-5 | TRBV7-2 | - | ASSPRTGAETQY
TRBJ2-7 | TRBV30 | - | AWSTGNGYEQY
TRBJ2-3 | TRBV7-3 | - | ASSLSSTDTQY
TRBJ2-3 | TRBV7-2 | - | ASSFLRDTQY
TRBJ2-4 | TRBV5-1 | - | ASSLGQKNIQY
TRBJ1-5 | TRBV30 | - | AWSPQGEPQH
TRBJ1-6 | TRBV3-1 | - | ASSRGQGFGSPLH
TRBJ1-4 | TRBV7-2 | - | ASSYGTGNEKLF
TRBJ1-2 | TRBV2 | - | ASRRRDRGYGYT
TRBJ1-1 | TRBV19 | - | ASSIGRIGTEAF
TRBJ2-3 | TRBV6-1 | - | ASSEERAGAWDTQY
TRBJ1-6 | TRBV6-5 | - | ASSYSSGAPGSPLH
TRBJ2-3 | TRBV7-9 | - | ASSFSLRGTDTQY
TRBJ2-2 | TRBV27 | - | ATRDTNTGELF
TRBJ2-2 | TRBV29-1 | - | SVDTGQNTGELF
TRBJ1-5 | TRBV19 | once | ASSTTPGQGSNQPQH
TRBJ2-1 | TRBV5-1 | - | ASSSGSDNEQF
TRBJ2-3 | TRBV10-2 | - | ASSERRNRALADTQY